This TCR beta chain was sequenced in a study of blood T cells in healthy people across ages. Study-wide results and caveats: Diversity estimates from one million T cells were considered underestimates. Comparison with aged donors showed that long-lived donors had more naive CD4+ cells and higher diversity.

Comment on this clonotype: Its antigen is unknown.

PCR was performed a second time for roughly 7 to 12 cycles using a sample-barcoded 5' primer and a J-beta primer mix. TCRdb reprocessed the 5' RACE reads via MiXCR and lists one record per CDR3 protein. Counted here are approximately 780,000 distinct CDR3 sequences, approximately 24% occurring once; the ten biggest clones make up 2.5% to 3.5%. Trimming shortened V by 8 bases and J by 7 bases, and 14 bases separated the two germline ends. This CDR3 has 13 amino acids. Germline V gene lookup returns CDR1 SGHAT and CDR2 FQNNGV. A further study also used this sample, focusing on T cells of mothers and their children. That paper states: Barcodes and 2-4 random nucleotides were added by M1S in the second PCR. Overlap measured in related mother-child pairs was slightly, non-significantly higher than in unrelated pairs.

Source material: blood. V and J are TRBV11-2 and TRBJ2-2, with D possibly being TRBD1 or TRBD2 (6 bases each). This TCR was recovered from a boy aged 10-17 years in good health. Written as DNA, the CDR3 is TGTGCCAGCGGAGAACAGGGAGGCGGGGAGCTGTTTTTT. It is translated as CASGEQGGGELFF.